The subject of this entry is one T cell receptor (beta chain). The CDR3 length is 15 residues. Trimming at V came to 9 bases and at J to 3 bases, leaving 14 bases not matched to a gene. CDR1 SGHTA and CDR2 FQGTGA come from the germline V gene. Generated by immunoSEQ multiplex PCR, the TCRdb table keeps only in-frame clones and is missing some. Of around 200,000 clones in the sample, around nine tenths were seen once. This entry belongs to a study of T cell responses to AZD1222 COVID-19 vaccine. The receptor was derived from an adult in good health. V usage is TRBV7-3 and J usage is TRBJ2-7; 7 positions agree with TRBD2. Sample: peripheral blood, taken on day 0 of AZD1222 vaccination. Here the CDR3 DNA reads TGTGCCAGTCAGTACCGGGAGGCACCTAACTACGAGCAGTACTTC. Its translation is CASQYREAPNYEQYF.